The T cell receptor (beta chain) under discussion was sequenced for a study of blood T cell repertoires in COVID-19. Whole-study context: T cells, B-cell-depleted T cells, or PBMCs provided the cDNA or gDNA that served as material.

This CDR3 is built from 15 residues. The germline V gene has CDR1 LGHNA and CDR2 YSLEER. With 2 bases removed from V and 0 bases from J, the gap between germline ends came to 8 bases. Method: immunoSEQ multiplex PCR; TCRdb's copy keeps in-frame clones and lacks some. The data contain approximately 160,000 clones, 84% of them singletons. Cohorts were assigned according to the clinical history that participants reported. The V and J genes are TRBV4-3 and TRBJ1-3; D remains unclear. Sequenced: PBMCs or T cells enriched from blood (not recorded which). The receptor comes from a woman aged 50 to 60 who had recovered from COVID-19. The CDR3 DNA reads TGCGCCAGCAGCCAAACACCTAGCTCTGGAAACACCATATATTTT. Translated: CASSQTPSSGNTIYF.